This section outlines one T cell receptor beta chain sequence together with its context. Its antigen remains unidentified. The sample is drawn from a study of cytomegalovirus exposure and HLA in healthy donors. Turning to the study itself: The Caucasian-associated ancestry cluster contained about four fifths of the 300 to 450 genotyped donors.

The PCR used 60 Vbeta and 13 Jbeta primers. Measured with immunoSEQ multiplex PCR; TCRdb has only the in-frame clones, and not every one. The table lists 250,000 to 350,000 clones, roughly 90% of them singletons. Study-level results: Investigators reported approximately 170 TCR beta chains as tied to cytomegalovirus. In a later analysis, an Asian-associated ancestry cluster reportedly showed fewer N-insertions than the roughly 700-donor mean. TCR beta V- and J-gene trimming, according to a later analysis, was linked to a missense DCLRE1C variant.

The source of this sequence is a middle-aged man in good health and CMV-seropositive. Input material: PBMCs.

The CDR3 nucleotides are TGTGCCAGCAGTCTGGACAGGTATTCCTACGAGCAGTACTTC. The encoded protein is CASSLDRYSYEQYF. The chain uses TRBV28 and TRBJ2-7; 7 nucleotides line up with TRBD1. The V gene's germline CDR1 is MDHEN and CDR2 SYDVKM. The CDR3 covers 14 residues. Trimming removed 5 bases from V and 1 base from J; junction bases left unmatched: 5.